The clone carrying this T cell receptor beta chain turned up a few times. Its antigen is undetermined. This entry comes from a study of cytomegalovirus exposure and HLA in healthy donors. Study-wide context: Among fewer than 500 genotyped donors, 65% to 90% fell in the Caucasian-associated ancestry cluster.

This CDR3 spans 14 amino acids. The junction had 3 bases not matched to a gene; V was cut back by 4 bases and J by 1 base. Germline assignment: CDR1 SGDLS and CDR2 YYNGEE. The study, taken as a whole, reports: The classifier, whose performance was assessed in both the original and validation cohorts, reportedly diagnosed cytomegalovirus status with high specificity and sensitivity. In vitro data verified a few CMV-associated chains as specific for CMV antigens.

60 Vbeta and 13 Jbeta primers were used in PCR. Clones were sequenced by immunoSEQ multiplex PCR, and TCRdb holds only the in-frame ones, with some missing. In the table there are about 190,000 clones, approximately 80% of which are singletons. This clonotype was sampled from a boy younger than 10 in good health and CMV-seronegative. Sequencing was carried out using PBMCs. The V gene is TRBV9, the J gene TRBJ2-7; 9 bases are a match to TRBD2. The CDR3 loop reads CASSKTSGSYEQYF. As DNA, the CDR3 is TGTGCCAGCAGCAAGACTAGCGGATCCTACGAGCAGTACTTC.